This T cell receptor beta chain was obtained from a study of vaccination effects on CD4 cells after COVID-19. Ahead of sequencing, the ViraFEST assay grew antigen-specific CD4+ T cells using viral peptide pools. Culture lasted about ten days before CD4+ T cell isolation. The infection with SARS-CoV-2 (confirmed by PCR) occurred in this person between March and December 2020. Notes on this clone: Its antigen remains unidentified.

CDR3 length: 18 residues. The V gene's germline CDR1 is KGHDR and CDR2 SFDVKD. Trimming at V came to 4 bases and at J to 1 base, leaving 10 bases not matched to a gene. The protocol was immunoSEQ multiplex PCR, while the TCRdb copy is restricted to in-frame clones and leaves out a portion. The sample lists 70,000 or so clones; 60% to 75% were seen once. The sequencing here drew on CD4+ T cells from PBMCs cultured with HIV peptides, taken before COVID-19 vaccination. Subset in this sample: HIV-1 Nef peptide pool negative control/reference culture. The rearrangement links TRBV24-1 to TRBJ2-2; TRBD1 matches 8 bases. The sequence came from a human donor who had a prior SARS-CoV-2 infection. The CDR3: CATSDRAPGQGNTGELFF. The DNA for the CDR3 is TGTGCCACCAGTGACCGCGCTCCAGGACAGGGGAACACCGGGGAGCTGTTTTTT.